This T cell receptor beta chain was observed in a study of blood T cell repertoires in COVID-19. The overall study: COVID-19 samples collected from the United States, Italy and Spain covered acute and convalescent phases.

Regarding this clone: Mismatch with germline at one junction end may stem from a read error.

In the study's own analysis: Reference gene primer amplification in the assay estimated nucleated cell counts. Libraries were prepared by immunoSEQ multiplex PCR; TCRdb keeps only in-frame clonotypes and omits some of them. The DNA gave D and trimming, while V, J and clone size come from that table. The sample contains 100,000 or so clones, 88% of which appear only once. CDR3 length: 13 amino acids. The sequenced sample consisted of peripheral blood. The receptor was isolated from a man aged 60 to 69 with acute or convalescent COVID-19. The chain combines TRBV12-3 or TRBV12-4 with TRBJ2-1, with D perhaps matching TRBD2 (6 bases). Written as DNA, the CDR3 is TGTGCCAGCCGAGGTCCGGGTGCGGGGACGAAAGTCTTC. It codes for CASRGPGAGTKVF.